This is a list of T cell receptor beta chains from one sample in a study of cytomegalovirus exposure and HLA in healthy donors. Here immunoSEQ multiplex PCR was the method, and the copy in TCRdb shows in-frame clones only, minus some. The sample includes over 85,000 clones, roughly three fifths of them seen just once. The sequenced sample consisted of PBMCs. All receptors come from a human donor in good health. Both conserved end residues are part of each CDR3. A D gene is named only where the DNA matches it firmly. Clone size is given for some rows only: seen once, a few or many times, or a class if the clone is expanded.

D gene: .
V gene: TRBV7-9
clone size: .
J gene: TRBJ2-7
CDR3 DNA: TGTGCCAGCAGCTTAAGCAGGGGAACCTACGAGCAGTACTTC
CDR3 protein: CASSLSRGTYEQYF

D gene: TRBD2
V gene: TRBV5-1
clone size: .
J gene: TRBJ2-3
CDR3 DNA: TGCGCCAGCAGCTGGACTAGTGCCGGCACAGATACGCAGTATTTT
CDR3 protein: CASSWTSAGTDTQYF

D gene: TRBD1
V gene: TRBV6-1
clone size: .
J gene: TRBJ2-1
CDR3 DNA: TGTGCCAGCAGTGATGGCAGGGGGACCACGGCAGGTCAGTTCTTC
CDR3 protein: CASSDGRGTTAGQFF

D gene: TRBD1
V gene: TRBV14
clone size: few
J gene: TRBJ1-1
CDR3 DNA: TGTGCCAGCCGGGACAGCATGATGAACACTGAAGCTTTCTTT
CDR3 protein: CASRDSMMNTEAFF

D gene: TRBD2
V gene: TRBV4-1
clone size: .
J gene: TRBJ2-2
CDR3 DNA: TGCGCCAGCAGCTCGGGACTAGCTTTGCACACCGGGGAGCTGTTTTTT
CDR3 protein: CASSSGLALHTGELFF

D gene: .
V gene: TRBV19
clone size: few
J gene: TRBJ2-1
CDR3 DNA: TGTGCCAGTAGTATCGGGAATTACAATGAGCAGTTCTTC
CDR3 protein: CASSIGNYNEQFF

D gene: TRBD2
V gene: TRBV9
clone size: .
J gene: TRBJ2-1
CDR3 DNA: TGTGCCAGCAGCGTAGCAGTGCGGGAGGACGGGGAGCAGTTCTTC
CDR3 protein: CASSVAVREDGEQFF

D gene: .
V gene: TRBV7-9
clone size: .
J gene: TRBJ2-1
CDR3 DNA: TGTGCCAGCAGCTACGGACAATCCTACAATGAGCAGTTCTTC
CDR3 protein: CASSYGQSYNEQFF

D gene: .
V gene: TRBV6-1
clone size: .
J gene: TRBJ2-1
CDR3 DNA: TGTGCCAGCAGTGCACTTAATGAGCAGTTCTTC
CDR3 protein: CASSALNEQFF

D gene: TRBD1
V gene: TRBV6-1
clone size: .
J gene: TRBJ1-5
CDR3 DNA: TGTGCCAGCAGTCCGGGACAGGGGCAAGGACAGCCCCAGCATTTT
CDR3 protein: CASSPGQGQGQPQHF

D gene: .
V gene: TRBV5-8
clone size: few
J gene: TRBJ2-3
CDR3 DNA: TGTGCCAGTGAAACAGGGTTCCCAGATACGCAGTATTTT
CDR3 protein: CASETGFPDTQYF

D gene: .
V gene: TRBV4-1
clone size: few
J gene: TRBJ2-3
CDR3 DNA: TGCGCCAGCAGAGGGAGAGAAGATACGCAGTATTTT
CDR3 protein: CASRGREDTQYF

D gene: .
V gene: TRBV19
clone size: .
J gene: TRBJ1-5
CDR3 DNA: TGTGCCAGTAGTATAGAGGACTATAGCAATCAGCCCCAGCATTTT
CDR3 protein: CASSIEDYSNQPQHF

D gene: .
V gene: TRBV18
clone size: .
J gene: TRBJ2-1
CDR3 DNA: TGTGCCAGCTCACCAAGGCGAGGATACAATGAGCAGTTCTTC
CDR3 protein: CASSPRRGYNEQFF

D gene: .
V gene: TRBV18
clone size: .
J gene: TRBJ2-6
CDR3 DNA: TGTGCCAGCTCCCCACGGGACTTAAGCTCTGGGGCCAACGTCCTGACTTTC
CDR3 protein: CASSPRDLSSGANVLTF

D gene: .
V gene: TRBV7-2
clone size: .
J gene: TRBJ1-1
CDR3 DNA: TGTGCCAGCAGCTTAGATCGAGGCCCAACTGAAGCTTTCTTT
CDR3 protein: CASSLDRGPTEAFF

D gene: .
V gene: TRBV5-4
clone size: .
J gene: TRBJ2-2
CDR3 DNA: TGTGCCAGCAGCTTGTCTGCGGCTAGCGGGGAGCTGTTTTTT
CDR3 protein: CASSLSAASGELFF

D gene: TRBD1
V gene: TRBV5-1
clone size: .
J gene: TRBJ2-3
CDR3 DNA: TGCGCCAGCAGCTTGATAGGACAGGGTACCACAGATACGCAGTATTTT
CDR3 protein: CASSLIGQGTTDTQYF

D gene: TRBD1
V gene: TRBV19
clone size: .
J gene: TRBJ1-5
CDR3 DNA: TGTGCCAGTATCCCCGCGGACAGGGGGTACAATCAGCCCCAGCATTTT
CDR3 protein: CASIPADRGYNQPQHF

D gene: TRBD2
V gene: TRBV27
clone size: few
J gene: TRBJ2-7
CDR3 DNA: TGTGCCAGCAGTGACAGCGGGAGCGGGCACTACGAGCAGTACTTC
CDR3 protein: CASSDSGSGHYEQYF

D gene: TRBD1
V gene: TRBV2
clone size: .
J gene: TRBJ1-5
CDR3 DNA: TGTGCCAGCAGTGATCAGGGGGCCCACAATCAGCCCCAGCATTTT
CDR3 protein: CASSDQGAHNQPQHF

D gene: TRBD1
V gene: TRBV5-1
clone size: few
J gene: TRBJ1-4
CDR3 DNA: TGCGCCAGCAGCAGGCAGGGCAGGGGGCTCAATGAAAAACTGTTTTTT
CDR3 protein: CASSRQGRGLNEKLFF

D gene: TRBD1
V gene: TRBV5-1
clone size: .
J gene: TRBJ1-3
CDR3 DNA: TGCGCCAGCAGCTTGGCCGGGACAGGCGGAAACACCATATATTTT
CDR3 protein: CASSLAGTGGNTIYF

D gene: TRBD1
V gene: TRBV18
clone size: few
J gene: TRBJ2-2
CDR3 DNA: TGTGCCAGCTCACCTCCGGACAGGTTGGGGCAATGGACCGGGGAGCTGTTTTTT
CDR3 protein: CASSPPDRLGQWTGELFF

D gene: .
V gene: TRBV7-9
clone size: few
J gene: TRBJ1-1
CDR3 DNA: TGTGCCAGCAGCTTTGGAGGGTTGGGCACTGAAGCTTTCTTT
CDR3 protein: CASSFGGLGTEAFF

D gene: .
V gene: TRBV15
clone size: .
J gene: TRBJ2-3
CDR3 DNA: TGTGCCACCAGCAGAGATCCAGCGGGCTTCTTTAATACGCAGTATTTT
CDR3 protein: CATSRDPAGFFNTQYF

D gene: TRBD1
V gene: TRBV5-6
clone size: .
J gene: TRBJ1-5
CDR3 DNA: TGTGCCAGCAGCAGGGGGCAGGCTCAGCCCCAGCATTTT
CDR3 protein: CASSRGQAQPQHF

D gene: .
V gene: TRBV6-5
clone size: few
J gene: TRBJ2-7
CDR3 DNA: TGTGCCAGCAGTACCGGACTCTCCGCAGGCGAGCAGTACTTC
CDR3 protein: CASSTGLSAGEQYF

D gene: TRBD1
V gene: TRBV7-9
clone size: few
J gene: TRBJ1-1
CDR3 DNA: TGTGCCAGCAGCCTCTGGACAGGCATGAACACTGAAGCTTTCTTT
CDR3 protein: CASSLWTGMNTEAFF

D gene: .
V gene: TRBV27
clone size: few
J gene: TRBJ2-7
CDR3 DNA: TGTGCCAGCAGTTTATTGACAGCCCACGAGCAGTACTTC
CDR3 protein: CASSLLTAHEQYF

D gene: .
V gene: TRBV6-1
clone size: .
J gene: TRBJ2-7
CDR3 DNA: TGTGCCAGCGAACCCAGGCGAGGGCGCCACGAGCAGTACTTC
CDR3 protein: CASEPRRGRHEQYF

D gene: .
V gene: TRBV7-2
clone size: .
J gene: TRBJ1-2
CDR3 DNA: TGTGCCAGCAGCTCAAGCCCTCCCAACTATGGCTACACCTTC
CDR3 protein: CASSSSPPNYGYTF

D gene: .
V gene: TRBV25-1
clone size: .
J gene: TRBJ1-5
CDR3 DNA: TGTGCCAGCAGTGAATGGGGGGGCAATCAGCCCCAGCATTTT
CDR3 protein: CASSEWGGNQPQHF

D gene: TRBD2
V gene: TRBV4-2
clone size: .
J gene: TRBJ2-1
CDR3 DNA: TGTGCCAGCAGCCAAGAAACTAGCGGGAGATTGGGCTATGAGCAGTTCTTC
CDR3 protein: CASSQETSGRLGYEQFF

D gene: .
V gene: TRBV7-9
clone size: few
J gene: TRBJ1-4
CDR3 DNA: TGTGCCAGCAGCTTAGGCAGGGTCTGGGAAAAACTGTTTTTT
CDR3 protein: CASSLGRVWEKLFF

D gene: TRBD2
V gene: TRBV30
clone size: many
J gene: TRBJ2-7
CDR3 DNA: TGTGCCTGGAGTTTGCGGGGGTTTGGAGAGCAGTACTTC
CDR3 protein: CAWSLRGFGEQYF

D gene: .
V gene: TRBV6-6
clone size: .
J gene: TRBJ1-3
CDR3 DNA: TGTGCCAGCAGTCCACCTATTCGGTCTGGAAACACCATATATTTT
CDR3 protein: CASSPPIRSGNTIYF

D gene: .
V gene: TRBV7-6
clone size: .
J gene: TRBJ2-3
CDR3 DNA: TGTGCCAGCAGCTTAGGGGAGATAACCCCAGATACGCAGTATTTT
CDR3 protein: CASSLGEITPDTQYF